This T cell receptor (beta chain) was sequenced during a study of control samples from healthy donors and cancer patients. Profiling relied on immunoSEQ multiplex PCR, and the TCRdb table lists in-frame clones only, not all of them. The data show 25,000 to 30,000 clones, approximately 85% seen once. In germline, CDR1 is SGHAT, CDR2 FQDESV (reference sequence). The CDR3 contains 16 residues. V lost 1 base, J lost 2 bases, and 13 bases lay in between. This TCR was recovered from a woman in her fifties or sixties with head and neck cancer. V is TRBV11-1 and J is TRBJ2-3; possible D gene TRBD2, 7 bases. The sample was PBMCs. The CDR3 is CASSLEGGVHTDTQYF. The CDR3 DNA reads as TGTGCCAGCAGCTTAGAGGGGGGGGTTCACACAGATACGCAGTATTTT.